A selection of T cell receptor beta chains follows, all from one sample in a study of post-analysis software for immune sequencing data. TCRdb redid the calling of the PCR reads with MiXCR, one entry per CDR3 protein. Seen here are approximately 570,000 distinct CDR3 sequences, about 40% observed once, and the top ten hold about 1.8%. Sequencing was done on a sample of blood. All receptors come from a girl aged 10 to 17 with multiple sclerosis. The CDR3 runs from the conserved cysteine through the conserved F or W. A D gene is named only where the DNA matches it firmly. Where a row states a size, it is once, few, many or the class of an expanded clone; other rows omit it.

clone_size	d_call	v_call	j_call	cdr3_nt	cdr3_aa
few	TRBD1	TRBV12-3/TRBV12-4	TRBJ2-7	TGTGCCAGCTCTTTCGGGACAGGGATCTACGAGCAGTACTTC	CASSFGTGIYEQYF
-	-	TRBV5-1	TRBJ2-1	TGCGCCAGCAGCTTAGTAGCGACAGGAGTCAATGAGCAGTTCTTC	CASSLVATGVNEQFF
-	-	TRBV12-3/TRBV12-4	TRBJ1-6	TGTGCCAGCAGTTTAGCCCGCGGGGCGTTCAATTCACCCCTCCACTTT	CASSLARGAFNSPLHF
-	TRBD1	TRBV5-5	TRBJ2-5	TGTGCCAGCACCCTAACATTCGGACAGGCAGCAGAGACCCAGTACTTC	CASTLTFGQAAETQYF
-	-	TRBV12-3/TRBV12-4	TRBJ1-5	TGTGCCAGCAGTTTAGGCAGTAGGGATCAGCCCCAGCATTTT	CASSLGSRDQPQHF
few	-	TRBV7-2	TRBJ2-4	TGTGCCAGCAGCTTCCACAGCCTAGGGGAGCAGTACTTC	CASSFHSLGEQYF
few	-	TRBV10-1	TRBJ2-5	TGCGCCAGCAGTGAGTCTCTCCTAGAGACCCAGTACTTC	CASSESLLETQYF
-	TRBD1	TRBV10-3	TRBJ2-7	TGTGCCACCAAACAGGGGGATAGGAACGAGCAGTACTTC	CATKQGDRNEQYF
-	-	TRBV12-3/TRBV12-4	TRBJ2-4	TGTGCCAGCAGTTTAGGGTGGGGCGGACGGCAGTACTTC	CASSLGWGGRQYF
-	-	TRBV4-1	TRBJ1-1	TGCGCCAGCAGCCGAGGACTCCTGTTCGGGTTTACTGAAGCTTTCTTT	CASSRGLLFGFTEAFF
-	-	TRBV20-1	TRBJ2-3	TGCAGTGCGAACGCGGGGGCTCACACAGATACGCAGTATTTT	CSANAGAHTDTQYF
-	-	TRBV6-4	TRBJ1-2	TGTGCCAGCAGAGGGGTTTCCTATGGCTACACCTTC	CASRGVSYGYTF
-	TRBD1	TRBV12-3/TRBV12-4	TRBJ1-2	TGTGCCAGCAGTTTAGGACAGGGGGTAAACGGCTACACCTTC	CASSLGQGVNGYTF
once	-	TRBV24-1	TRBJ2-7	TGTGCCACCAGTGGTGGACGCGAGCAGTACTTC	CATSGGREQYF
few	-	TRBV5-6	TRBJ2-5	TGTGCCAGCAGTTACGACGCAGGGGTTGCGAAGACCCAGTACTTC	CASSYDAGVAKTQYF
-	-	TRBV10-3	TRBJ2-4	TGTGCCATCAGCTCAAAATTGATAACAAACCTTCCCTACAAGCAGTACTTC	CAISSKLITNLPYKQYF
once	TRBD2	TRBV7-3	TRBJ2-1	TGTGCCAGCAGCTTAACTAGCGGGGCCCCTTACTCTGAGCAGTTCTTC	CASSLTSGAPYSEQFF
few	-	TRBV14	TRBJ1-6	TGTGCCAGCAGCCCCCGGCAGGGTTCACCCCTCCACTTT	CASSPRQGSPLHF
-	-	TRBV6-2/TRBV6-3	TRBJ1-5	TGTGCCAGCAGTTACGAGGGGAATAGCAATCAGCCCCAGCATTTT	CASSYEGNSNQPQHF
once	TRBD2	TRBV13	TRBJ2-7	TGTGCCAGCAGCTTCCGGGGACTAGCATTTGGCGAGCAGTACTTC	CASSFRGLAFGEQYF
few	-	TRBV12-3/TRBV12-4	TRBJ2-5	TGTGCCAGCACAATCGGGCGGCAACAAGAGACCCAGTACTTC	CASTIGRQQETQYF
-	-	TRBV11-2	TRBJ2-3	TGTGCCAGCAGCCCGCTACGGTCTAGGGTAAAAGATACGCAGTATTTT	CASSPLRSRVKDTQYF
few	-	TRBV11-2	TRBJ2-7	TGTGCCAGCAGCCTGGCGGGTCAGCCCTACGAGCAGTACTTC	CASSLAGQPYEQYF
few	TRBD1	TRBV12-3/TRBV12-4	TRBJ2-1	TGTGCCAGCAGTGCCGGGACAGGGGGCGATGAGCAGTTCTTC	CASSAGTGGDEQFF
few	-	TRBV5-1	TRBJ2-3	TGCGCCAGCAGCCCCGGCGAGACCACAGATACGCAGTATTTT	CASSPGETTDTQYF
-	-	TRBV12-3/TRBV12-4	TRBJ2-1	TGTGCCAGCAGTTTAGGGGGACCGCTTTCTAGTGAGCAGTTCTTC	CASSLGGPLSSEQFF
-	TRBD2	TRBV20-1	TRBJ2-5	TGCAGTGCTAGCCGAATTAGCGGGTGGGGGGAGACCCAGTACTTC	CSASRISGWGETQYF
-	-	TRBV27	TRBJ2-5	TGTGCCAGCAGGCCCTTGACTACACCGAAAGAGACCCAGTACTTC	CASRPLTTPKETQYF
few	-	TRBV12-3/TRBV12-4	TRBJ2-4	TGTGCCAGCAGTTCGCAGGGCGTCAACATTCAGTACTTC	CASSSQGVNIQYF
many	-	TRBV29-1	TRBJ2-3	TGCAGCGTTTCTCCGGTAGTGGATACGCAGTATTTT	CSVSPVVDTQYF
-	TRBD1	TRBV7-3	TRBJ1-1	TGTGCCAGCAGCCCAACGGGACAGGGGGCTTCTGAAGCTTTCTTT	CASSPTGQGASEAFF
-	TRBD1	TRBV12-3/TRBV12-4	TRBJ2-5	TGTGCCAGCAGTCCTCCCGGGACAGAAGGGACCCAGTACTTC	CASSPPGTEGTQYF
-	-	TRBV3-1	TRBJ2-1	TGTGCCAGCAGCCCAGGCAGTTTAGGATGGAACAATGAGCAGTTCTTC	CASSPGSLGWNNEQFF
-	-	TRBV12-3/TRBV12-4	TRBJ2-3	TGTGCCAGCAGTTTAGGGCAGGGGGGAACAGATGCGCAGTATTTT	CASSLGQGGTDAQYF
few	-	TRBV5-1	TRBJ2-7	TGCGCCAGCAGCCCAGGGGCGGGACTGGCCAACTACGAGCAGTACTTC	CASSPGAGLANYEQYF
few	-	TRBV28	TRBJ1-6	TGTGCCACCTTCTCCGACAGGTTTCATGAACCCCTCCACTTT	CATFSDRFHEPLHF
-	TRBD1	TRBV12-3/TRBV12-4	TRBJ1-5	TGTGCCAGCACCTTGGCAGGGGGCGCAGGGCAGCCCCAGCATTTT	CASTLAGGAGQPQHF
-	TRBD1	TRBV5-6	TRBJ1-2	TGTGCCAGCAGCTTGGGACAGGGGACAGCTAACTATGGCTACACCTTC	CASSLGQGTANYGYTF
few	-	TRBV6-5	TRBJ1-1	TGTGCCAGCAGCACGTGGACAGCTGGGAACACTGAAGCTTTCTTT	CASSTWTAGNTEAFF
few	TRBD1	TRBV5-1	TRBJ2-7	TGCGCCAGCAGCTTGGAAGGACAGGGGCGTTACGAGCAGTACTTC	CASSLEGQGRYEQYF
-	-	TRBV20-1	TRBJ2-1	TGCAGTGCTAGAGATCAACCTAGGGATACGCAGTTCTTC	CSARDQPRDTQFF
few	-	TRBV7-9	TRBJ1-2	TGTGCCAGCAGCTTCCGGGGCTTCTATGGCTACACCTTC	CASSFRGFYGYTF
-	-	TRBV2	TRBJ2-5	TGTGCCAGCGGTGAACGGCTTCATGCAGAGACCCAGTACTTC	CASGERLHAETQYF
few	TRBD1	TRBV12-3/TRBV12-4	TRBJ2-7	TGTGCCAGCAATCCAGGGGGTCCCGAGCAGTACTTC	CASNPGGPEQYF
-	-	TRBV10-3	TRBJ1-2	-	CTISEAARGFNYGCTF
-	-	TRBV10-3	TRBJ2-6	TGTGCCATCAACTCGGGACAATCTTCCTCTGGGGCCAACGTCCTGACTTTC	CAINSGQSSSGANVLTF
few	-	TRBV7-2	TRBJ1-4	TGTGCCAGCAGGGGGCAAGCAACTAATGAAAAACTGTTTTTT	CASRGQATNEKLFF
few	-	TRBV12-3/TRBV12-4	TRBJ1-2	TGTGCCAGCAGCCTGGGGCGGACGGTTAAAGGGGGCTACACCTTC	CASSLGRTVKGGYTF
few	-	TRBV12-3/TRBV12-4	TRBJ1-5	TGTGCCAGCAGTTTAGCCAGGCGGAATCAGCCCCAGCATTTT	CASSLARRNQPQHF
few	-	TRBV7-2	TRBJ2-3	TGTGCCAGCAGGATAATTCAAGGAGATACGCAGTATTTT	CASRIIQGDTQYF
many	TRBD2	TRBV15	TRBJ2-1	TGTGCCACCAGCAGAGATCGGGGGGGCTACAATGAGCAGTTCTTC	CATSRDRGGYNEQFF
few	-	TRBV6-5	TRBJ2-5	TGTGCCAGCAGTTACGAGGCGGCTGAGACCCAGTACTTC	CASSYEAAETQYF
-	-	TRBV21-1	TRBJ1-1	TGTGCCAGCAGCAGGAGTCCGGGACAGATGAGGACTGAAGCTTTCTTT	CASSRSPGQMRTEAFF
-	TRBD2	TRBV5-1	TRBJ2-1	TGCGCCAGCAGCTTGGGGGGGGGTTTGGATGAGCAGTTCTTC	CASSLGGGLDEQFF
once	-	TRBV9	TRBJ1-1	TGTGCCAGCAGCGTAGAAGGGGGGGGAGAAGCTTTCTTT	CASSVEGGGEAFF
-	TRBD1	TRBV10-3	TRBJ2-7	TGTGCCATCACTACCCAGGGGGCGGGTGGCGAGCAGTACTTC	CAITTQGAGGEQYF
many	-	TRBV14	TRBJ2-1	TGTGCCAGCAGCCAAGTTCCGGGGGCCTACTACAATGAGCAGTTCTTC	CASSQVPGAYYNEQFF
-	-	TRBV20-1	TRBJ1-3	TGCAGTGCTAGAGGTGGGACCTCCCACTCTGGAAACACCATATATTTT	CSARGGTSHSGNTIYF
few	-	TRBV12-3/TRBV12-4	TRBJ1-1	TGTGCCAGCAGTTTGGGGGTAGGGGCTTTCTTT	CASSLGVGAFF
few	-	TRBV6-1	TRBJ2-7	TGTGCCAGCAGTGAGAGTGGCGATGGTTCCTACGAGCAGTACTTC	CASSESGDGSYEQYF